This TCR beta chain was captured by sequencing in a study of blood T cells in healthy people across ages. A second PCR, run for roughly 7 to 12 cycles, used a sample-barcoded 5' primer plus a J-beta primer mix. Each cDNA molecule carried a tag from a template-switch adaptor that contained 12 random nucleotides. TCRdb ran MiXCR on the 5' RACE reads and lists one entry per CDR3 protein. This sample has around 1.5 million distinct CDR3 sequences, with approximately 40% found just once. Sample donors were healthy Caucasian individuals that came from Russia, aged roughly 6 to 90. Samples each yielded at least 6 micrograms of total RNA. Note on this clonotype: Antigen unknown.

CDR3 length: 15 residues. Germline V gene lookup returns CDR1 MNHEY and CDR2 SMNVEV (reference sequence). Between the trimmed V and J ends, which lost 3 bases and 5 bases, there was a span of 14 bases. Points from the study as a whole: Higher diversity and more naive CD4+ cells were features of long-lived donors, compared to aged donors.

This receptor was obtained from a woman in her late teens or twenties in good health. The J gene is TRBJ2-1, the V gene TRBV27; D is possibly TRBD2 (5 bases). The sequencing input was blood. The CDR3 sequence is CASSFDGEPDNEQFF. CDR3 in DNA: TGTGCCAGCAGTTTTGACGGGGAGCCCGACAATGAGCAGTTCTTC.